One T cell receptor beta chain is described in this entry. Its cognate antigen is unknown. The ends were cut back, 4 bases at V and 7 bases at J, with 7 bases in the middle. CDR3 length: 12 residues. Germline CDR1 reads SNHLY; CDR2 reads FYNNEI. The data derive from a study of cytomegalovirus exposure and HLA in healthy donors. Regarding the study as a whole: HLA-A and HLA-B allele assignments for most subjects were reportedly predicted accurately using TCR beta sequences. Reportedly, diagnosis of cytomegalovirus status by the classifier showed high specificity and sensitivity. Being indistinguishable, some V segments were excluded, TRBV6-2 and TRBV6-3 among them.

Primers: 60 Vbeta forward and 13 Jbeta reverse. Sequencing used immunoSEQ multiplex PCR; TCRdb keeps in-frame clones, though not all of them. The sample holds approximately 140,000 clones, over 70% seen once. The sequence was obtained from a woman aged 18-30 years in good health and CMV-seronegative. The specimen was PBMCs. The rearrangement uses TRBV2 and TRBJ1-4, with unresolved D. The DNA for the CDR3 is TGTGCCAGCAGTGGGAGCCTTGAAAAACTGTTTTTT. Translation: CASSGSLEKLFF.